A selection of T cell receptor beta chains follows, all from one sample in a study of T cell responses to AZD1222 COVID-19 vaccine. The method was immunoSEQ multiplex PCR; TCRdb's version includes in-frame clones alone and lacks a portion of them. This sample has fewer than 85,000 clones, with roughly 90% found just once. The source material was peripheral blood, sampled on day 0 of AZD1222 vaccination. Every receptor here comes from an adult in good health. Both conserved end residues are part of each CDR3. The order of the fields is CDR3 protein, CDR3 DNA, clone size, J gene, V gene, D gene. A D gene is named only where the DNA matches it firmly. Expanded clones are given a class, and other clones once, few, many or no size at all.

CDR3aa: CASSSMGLAGWITGELFF; CDR3nt: TGTGCCAGCAGCTCAATGGGACTAGCGGGATGGATCACCGGGGAGCTGTTTTTT; abundance: .; j_gene: TRBJ2-2; v_gene: TRBV11-2; d_gene: TRBD2
CDR3aa: CASSLRGSAGVEDF; CDR3nt: TGTGCCAGCAGCTTAAGAGGCAGCGCCGGAGTTGAGGACTTC; abundance: .; j_gene: TRBJ2-7; v_gene: TRBV11-1; d_gene: .
CDR3aa: CASSTPGPDTQYF; CDR3nt: TGTGCCAGCAGCACGCCGGGCCCAGATACGCAGTATTTT; abundance: .; j_gene: TRBJ2-3; v_gene: TRBV3-1/TRBV3-2; d_gene: .
CDR3aa: CASSQDPARQLAKNIQYF; CDR3nt: TGTGCCAGCAGCCAAGATCCGGCCAGGCAGCTAGCCAAAAACATTCAGTACTTC; abundance: .; j_gene: TRBJ2-4; v_gene: TRBV3-1/TRBV3-2; d_gene: .
CDR3aa: CASSLNRVLATDTQYF; CDR3nt: TGTGCCAGCAGCTTAAACCGCGTGTTAGCCACAGATACGCAGTATTTT; abundance: .; j_gene: TRBJ2-3; v_gene: TRBV11-3; d_gene: .
CDR3aa: CASSGTGDVEVAFF; CDR3nt: TGTGCCAGCAGCGGGACAGGGGACGTTGAGGTGGCTTTCTTT; abundance: .; j_gene: TRBJ1-1; v_gene: TRBV7-2; d_gene: TRBD1
CDR3aa: CASSLAGVFRVGAFF; CDR3nt: TGTGCCAGCAGCTTAGCCGGGGTGTTCCGAGTCGGGGCTTTCTTT; abundance: .; j_gene: TRBJ1-1; v_gene: TRBV7-2; d_gene: .
CDR3aa: CATRNRASPLHF; CDR3nt: TGTGCCACACGAAACAGGGCGTCACCCCTCCACTTT; abundance: .; j_gene: TRBJ1-6; v_gene: TRBV7-8; d_gene: .
CDR3aa: CAWSAQGDEQYF; CDR3nt: TGTGCCTGGAGTGCTCAAGGCGACGAGCAGTACTTC; abundance: .; j_gene: TRBJ2-7; v_gene: TRBV30; d_gene: .
CDR3aa: CASSLSAGVGYNEQFF; CDR3nt: TGCGCCAGCAGCTTATCAGCGGGAGTGGGGTACAATGAGCAGTTCTTC; abundance: once; j_gene: TRBJ2-1; v_gene: TRBV5-1; d_gene: TRBD2
CDR3aa: CASSEGFQPQHF; CDR3nt: TGTGCCAGCAGTGAAGGATTTCAGCCCCAGCATTTT; abundance: .; j_gene: TRBJ1-5; v_gene: TRBV2; d_gene: .
CDR3aa: CASSAPSGPSNEKLFF; CDR3nt: TGTGCCAGCAGTGCGCCCTCGGGGCCATCGAATGAAAAACTGTTTTTT; abundance: .; j_gene: TRBJ1-4; v_gene: TRBV28; d_gene: .
CDR3aa: CASSPGVAGIGEQFF; CDR3nt: TGTGCCAGCAGCCCAGGGGTAGCGGGAATAGGTGAGCAGTTCTTC; abundance: many; j_gene: TRBJ2-1; v_gene: TRBV7-3; d_gene: TRBD2
CDR3aa: CASSRTGQQYQETQYF; CDR3nt: TGTGCCAGCAGCCGTACCGGACAGCAGTACCAAGAGACCCAGTACTTC; abundance: .; j_gene: TRBJ2-5; v_gene: TRBV7-9; d_gene: .
CDR3aa: CATRDQKNDSPLHF; CDR3nt: TGCGCCACCCGGGACCAGAAGAATGATTCACCCCTCCACTTT; abundance: .; j_gene: TRBJ1-6; v_gene: TRBV5-1; d_gene: .
CDR3aa: CASSQDRTSIDTQYF; CDR3nt: TGCGCCAGCAGCCAAGATAGGACTAGTATAGATACGCAGTATTTT; abundance: .; j_gene: TRBJ2-3; v_gene: TRBV4-3; d_gene: TRBD2
CDR3aa: CASRSGTGGAAFF; CDR3nt: TGTGCCAGCAGGTCCGGGACAGGGGGCGCCGCTTTCTTT; abundance: .; j_gene: TRBJ1-1; v_gene: TRBV7-2; d_gene: TRBD1
CDR3aa: CASSLEGRSWGTPQHF; CDR3nt: TGTGCCAGCAGTTTAGAAGGGCGATCCTGGGGAACTCCCCAGCATTTT; abundance: .; j_gene: TRBJ1-5; v_gene: TRBV28; d_gene: .
CDR3aa: CASRYYSGLGDNEQFF; CDR3nt: TGTGCCAGCAGATACTATTCGGGACTAGGGGACAATGAGCAGTTCTTC; abundance: .; j_gene: TRBJ2-1; v_gene: TRBV7-9; d_gene: TRBD2
CDR3aa: CASSSRGTKTYEQYF; CDR3nt: TGTGCCAGCAGCTCCAGGGGGACTAAAACCTACGAGCAGTACTTC; abundance: .; j_gene: TRBJ2-7; v_gene: TRBV11-2; d_gene: .
CDR3aa: CAISERQGGTGELFF; CDR3nt: TGTGCCATCAGTGAGCGCCAGGGAGGCACCGGGGAGCTGTTTTTT; abundance: .; j_gene: TRBJ2-2; v_gene: TRBV10-3; d_gene: .
CDR3aa: CSASGAPRYNEQFF; CDR3nt: TGCAGTGCTAGTGGGGCCCCCCGTTACAATGAGCAGTTCTTC; abundance: .; j_gene: TRBJ2-1; v_gene: TRBV20-1; d_gene: .
CDR3aa: CASSVSPYNEQFF; CDR3nt: TGTGCCAGCAGTGTTTCCCCCTACAATGAGCAGTTCTTC; abundance: .; j_gene: TRBJ2-1; v_gene: TRBV6-4; d_gene: .
CDR3aa: CASRTGGRGQPQHF; CDR3nt: TGTGCCAGTAGAACAGGGGGACGAGGTCAGCCCCAGCATTTT; abundance: .; j_gene: TRBJ1-5; v_gene: TRBV19; d_gene: TRBD1
CDR3aa: CSVGFGGGDGYTF; CDR3nt: TGCAGCGTTGGTTTCGGTGGTGGGGATGGCTACACCTTC; abundance: .; j_gene: TRBJ1-2; v_gene: TRBV29-1; d_gene: .
CDR3aa: CASSLSQGPEQFF; CDR3nt: TGTGCCAGCAGCCTTTCACAGGGGCCCGAGCAGTTCTTC; abundance: .; j_gene: TRBJ2-1; v_gene: TRBV4-2; d_gene: TRBD1
CDR3aa: CATSLSSYNEQFF; CDR3nt: TGTGCCACTAGCTTAAGCTCCTACAATGAGCAGTTCTTC; abundance: .; j_gene: TRBJ2-1; v_gene: TRBV6-6; d_gene: .
CDR3aa: CASSLTPISSEQYF; CDR3nt: TGTGCCAGCAGCTTAACTCCCATTAGTAGCGAGCAGTACTTC; abundance: .; j_gene: TRBJ2-7; v_gene: TRBV7-3; d_gene: .
CDR3aa: CASTLGGADADTQYF; CDR3nt: TGTGCCAGCACTCTGGGGGGGGCCGACGCAGATACGCAGTATTTT; abundance: .; j_gene: TRBJ2-3; v_gene: TRBV27; d_gene: .
CDR3aa: CASSLAYDRTSYEQYF; CDR3nt: TGTGCCAGCAGCTTAGCGTACGACAGAACCTCCTACGAGCAGTACTTC; abundance: .; j_gene: TRBJ2-7; v_gene: TRBV7-9; d_gene: .
CDR3aa: CASSLLGTGTYEQYF; CDR3nt: TGTGCCAGCAGCTTGCTCGGGACAGGGACCTACGAGCAGTACTTC; abundance: .; j_gene: TRBJ2-7; v_gene: TRBV5-5; d_gene: TRBD1
CDR3aa: CASSESGRGHFNEKLFF; CDR3nt: TGCGCCAGCAGTGAGTCAGGTAGGGGGCATTTTAATGAAAAACTGTTTTTT; abundance: .; j_gene: TRBJ1-4; v_gene: TRBV10-1; d_gene: TRBD1
CDR3aa: CASSPQAGGPEFF; CDR3nt: TGTGCCAGCAGTCCTCAGGCGGGAGGGCCCGAGTTCTTC; abundance: .; j_gene: TRBJ2-1; v_gene: TRBV27; d_gene: TRBD2
CDR3aa: CASIPAVGELFF; CDR3nt: TGTGCCAGCATCCCAGCGGTTGGGGAGCTGTTTTTT; abundance: .; j_gene: TRBJ2-2; v_gene: TRBV7-9; d_gene: .
CDR3aa: CASSTTIEAFF; CDR3nt: TGTGCCAGCAGCACCACTATTGAAGCTTTCTTT; abundance: .; j_gene: TRBJ1-1; v_gene: TRBV6-5; d_gene: .
CDR3aa: CAWRDGLLAFGNTIYF; CDR3nt: TGTGCCTGGAGGGACGGGCTTCTTGCTTTCGGAAACACCATATATTTT; abundance: .; j_gene: TRBJ1-3; v_gene: TRBV30; d_gene: .
CDR3aa: CASSRRPEAFF; CDR3nt: TGTGCCAGCAGCCGCCGCCCTGAAGCTTTCTTT; abundance: .; j_gene: TRBJ1-1; v_gene: TRBV7-9; d_gene: .
CDR3aa: CASSLAGDGDYEQYF; CDR3nt: TGTGCCAGCAGCTTAGCAGGGGACGGGGACTACGAGCAGTACTTC; abundance: few; j_gene: TRBJ2-7; v_gene: TRBV7-8; d_gene: .
CDR3aa: CASSLAQTTEKLFF; CDR3nt: TGCGCCAGCAGCTTGGCTCAGACAACCGAAAAACTGTTTTTT; abundance: .; j_gene: TRBJ1-4; v_gene: TRBV5-1; d_gene: .
CDR3aa: CASSFGQGHSPLHF; CDR3nt: TGTGCCAGCAGCTTTGGCCAGGGTCACTCACCCCTCCACTTT; abundance: .; j_gene: TRBJ1-6; v_gene: TRBV11-3; d_gene: .
CDR3aa: CASSLLGTNTGELFF; CDR3nt: TGTGCCAGCAGCTTATTAGGGACGAACACCGGGGAGCTGTTTTTT; abundance: .; j_gene: TRBJ2-2; v_gene: TRBV7-7; d_gene: .
CDR3aa: CASSPGTGTPEHF; CDR3nt: TGCGCCAGCAGCCCGGGGACCGGGACTCCGGAGCATTTT; abundance: .; j_gene: TRBJ1-5; v_gene: TRBV5-1; d_gene: .
CDR3aa: CASSSDGSYGYTF; CDR3nt: TGTGCCAGCAGCTCGGACGGGTCCTATGGCTACACCTTC; abundance: .; j_gene: TRBJ1-2; v_gene: TRBV7-6; d_gene: .
CDR3aa: CASSLGGGPLHF; CDR3nt: TGTGCCAGCAGCCTTGGAGGGGGTCCCCTCCACTTT; abundance: .; j_gene: TRBJ1-6; v_gene: TRBV12-3/TRBV12-4; d_gene: .
CDR3aa: CANGLAGGTQYF; CDR3nt: TGTGCCAACGGACTAGCGGGGGGTACGCAGTATTTT; abundance: .; j_gene: TRBJ2-3; v_gene: TRBV2; d_gene: TRBD2
CDR3aa: CASSPSTDTQYF; CDR3nt: TGCGCCAGCAGCCCTAGCACAGATACGCAGTATTTT; abundance: .; j_gene: TRBJ2-3; v_gene: TRBV5-1; d_gene: .
CDR3aa: CASSLDMVLAGGPGTGELFF; CDR3nt: TGTGCCAGCAGCTTAGATATGGTCCTAGCGGGAGGGCCGGGCACCGGGGAGCTGTTTTTT; abundance: .; j_gene: TRBJ2-2; v_gene: TRBV11-3; d_gene: TRBD2
CDR3aa: CASRLAGLETQYF; CDR3nt: TGTGCCAGCAGACTAGCGGGGTTGGAGACCCAGTACTTC; abundance: .; j_gene: TRBJ2-5; v_gene: TRBV12-3/TRBV12-4; d_gene: TRBD2
CDR3aa: CASSQLQGRNTEAFF; CDR3nt: TGTGCCAGCAGCCAGTTACAGGGAAGGAACACTGAAGCTTTCTTT; abundance: .; j_gene: TRBJ1-1; v_gene: TRBV4-2; d_gene: .
CDR3aa: CASSPDMDREGQPQHF; CDR3nt: TGTGCCAGCTCACCTGATATGGACAGGGAGGGTCAGCCCCAGCATTTT; abundance: .; j_gene: TRBJ1-5; v_gene: TRBV18; d_gene: TRBD1
CDR3aa: CATLDRGGKNTGELFF; CDR3nt: TGTGCCACCCTGGACCGGGGGGGAAAGAACACCGGGGAGCTGTTTTTT; abundance: .; j_gene: TRBJ2-2; v_gene: TRBV10-3; d_gene: TRBD2
CDR3aa: CASTPVTDLQETQYF; CDR3nt: TGTGCCAGCACCCCCGTAACGGATCTACAAGAGACCCAGTACTTC; abundance: .; j_gene: TRBJ2-5; v_gene: TRBV6-2/TRBV6-3; d_gene: .
CDR3aa: CASLAATGDYAEAFF; CDR3nt: TGTGCCAGCCTGGCGGCCACAGGGGACTATGCTGAAGCTTTCTTT; abundance: .; j_gene: TRBJ1-1; v_gene: TRBV6-5; d_gene: TRBD1
CDR3aa: CASSFQGQAGDQPQHF; CDR3nt: TGTGCCAGCAGCTTTCAAGGACAGGCTGGGGACCAGCCCCAGCATTTT; abundance: .; j_gene: TRBJ1-5; v_gene: TRBV13; d_gene: TRBD1
CDR3aa: CASSKQGVAYEQYF; CDR3nt: TGCGCCAGCAGCAAACAGGGGGTTGCCTACGAGCAGTACTTC; abundance: .; j_gene: TRBJ2-7; v_gene: TRBV5-1; d_gene: TRBD1
CDR3aa: CASSLDGSGWNEQFF; CDR3nt: TGTGCCAGCAGCTTGGACGGGAGCGGCTGGAATGAGCAGTTCTTC; abundance: .; j_gene: TRBJ2-1; v_gene: TRBV5-4; d_gene: .
CDR3aa: CASSLGLNTEAFF; CDR3nt: TGCGCCAGCAGCTTGGGCTTGAACACTGAAGCTTTCTTT; abundance: .; j_gene: TRBJ1-1; v_gene: TRBV5-1; d_gene: .
CDR3aa: CASSFSGDGYTF; CDR3nt: TGTGCCAGCAGCTTCTCCGGGGATGGCTACACCTTC; abundance: .; j_gene: TRBJ1-2; v_gene: TRBV11-3; d_gene: .
CDR3aa: CASKGTGGNYGYTF; CDR3nt: TGTGCCAGCAAGGGGACAGGGGGAAACTATGGCTACACCTTC; abundance: .; j_gene: TRBJ1-2; v_gene: TRBV2; d_gene: TRBD1
CDR3aa: CASSEMHRQPQHF; CDR3nt: TGTGCCAGCAGTGAAATGCACCGGCAGCCCCAGCATTTT; abundance: .; j_gene: TRBJ1-5; v_gene: TRBV2; d_gene: .